A selection of T cell receptor beta chains follows, all from one sample in a study of T cells in Graves' hyperthyroidism and ophthalmopathy. MiXCR was run by TCRdb on the multiplex PCR reads, yielding one entry per CDR3 protein. The table shows under 700,000 distinct CDR3 sequences, with over 15% occurring only once. What was sequenced was blood. These receptors were taken from a woman aged 18-29 years with Graves' hyperthyroidism. Both conserved end residues are part of each CDR3.

v_gene: TRBV29-1
CDR3aa: CSVGAGGWANVLTF

v_gene: TRBV6-1
CDR3aa: CASSPRAPLNTIYF

v_gene: TRBV29-1
CDR3aa: CSAETGEGETQYF

v_gene: TRBV18
CDR3aa: CASSPPSNTAREKLFF

v_gene: TRBV6-2/TRBV6-3
CDR3aa: CASSYSGASGTDTQYF

v_gene: TRBV11-2
CDR3aa: CASSSIGQAGQETQYF

v_gene: TRBV28
CDR3aa: CASSTPTRDRSQQFF

v_gene: TRBV20-1
CDR3aa: CSASAPDRRNEKLFF

v_gene: TRBV20-1
CDR3aa: CSAGQGGNQPQHF

v_gene: TRBV7-2
CDR3aa: CASSLATSGSYNEQFF

v_gene: TRBV7-9
CDR3aa: CASSHGQGENYEQYF

v_gene: TRBV2
CDR3aa: CASSEYGTNEKLFF